Each of the 7 T cell receptor beta chains below was sequenced from the same sample in a study of T cells in Graves' hyperthyroidism and ophthalmopathy. RNA transcripts yielded amplified TCR beta CDR3 regions. Primed by the HTBI set, a first-round RT-PCR was run on the TCR CDR3. TCRdb reprocessed the multiplex PCR reads via MiXCR and lists one record per CDR3 protein. The sample comprises about 290,000 distinct CDR3 sequences, 12% to 15% of which are singletons, and roughly 7.9% rests with the top ten. Sequencing was done on a sample of blood. The receptor set was obtained from a middle-aged woman with Graves' hyperthyroidism.

This clonotype was observed a handful of times. The chain combines TRBV10-3 with TRBJ2-5, with D hard to call. V was cut by 5 bases and J by 5 bases, with 9 bases left in between. This CDR3 spans 12 amino acids. CDR1 and CDR2 (germline): ENHRY, SYGVKD. As DNA, the CDR3 is TGTGCCATCAGTACCAAAGGGGAGACCCAGTACTTC. Translated: CAISTKGETQYF.

This clonotype occurred a few times. V is TRBV20-1 and J is TRBJ1-6; a possible D gene is TRBD1 (6 bases). The V and J ends lost 1 base and 5 bases respectively, with 12 bases between them. The CDR3 has 15 amino acids. Germline V CDR1 and CDR2: DFQATT, SNEGSKA (reference sequence). In DNA, the CDR3 is TGCAGTGCTAGAGTCCAGACAGGCAATAATTCACCCCTCCACTTT. This encodes CSARVQTGNNSPLHF.

This clonotype was counted ten times or more. The chain carries TRBV6-1 and TRBJ2-5; TRBD2 aligns across 7 bases. V shed 6 bases, J shed 2 bases, and the junction held 6 bases outside the gene matches. CDR1 MNHNS and CDR2 SASEGT come from the germline V gene. This CDR3 has 14 residues. CDR3 amino acids: CASRAPSGQETQYF. CDR3 nucleotide sequence: TGTGCCAGCAGAGCACCTAGCGGTCAAGAGACCCAGTACTTC.

This clonotype was recorded at least ten times. The chain has TRBV30 and TRBJ1-1; D call uncertain. Per germline, CDR1 GTSNPN and CDR2 SVGIG (reference sequence). This CDR3 is 16 amino acids long. Trimming left V 0 bases short and J 0 bases short, with 14 bases between. The CDR3: CAWSVRVGSVNTEAFF. CDR3 DNA: TGTGCCTGGAGTGTACGGGTAGGGTCGGTGAACACTGAAGCTTTCTTT.

This rearrangement joins TRBV12-3 or TRBV12-4 to TRBJ2-7; 8 positions match TRBD2. J lost 8 bases, V lost 6 bases, and 12 bases had no gene match. The CDR3 sequence is 14 residues long. The CDR3 region has the DNA TGTGCCAGCAGCTTAAGAGCGGGAGCTTACAAGCAGTACTTC. Encoded protein: CASSLRAGAYKQYF.

This clonotype was seen at least ten times. The CDR3 DNA reads TGTGCCAGCAGTCTGATTATAGATCACACAGATACGCAGTATTTT. Its translation is CASSLIIDHTDTQYF. V usage is TRBV2 and J usage is TRBJ2-3; D remains ambiguous. Deletions cut 5 bases from V and 2 bases from J, with 14 bases between. CDR3 length: 15 amino acids. Germline V CDR1 and CDR2: SNHLY, FYNNEI. The whole variable domain, remainder taken from reference TRBV2 and TRBJ2-3, is EPEVTQTPSHQVTQMGQEVILRCVPISNHLYFYWYRQILGQKVEFLVSFYNNEISEKSEIFDDQFSVERPDGSNFTLKIRSTKLEDSAMYFCASSLIIDHTDTQYFGPGTRLTVL.

This clonotype was observed at least ten times. The V gene is TRBV28, the J gene TRBJ1-4; a possible D gene is TRBD1 (6 bases). The CDR3 length is 15 residues. The V end was cut by 2 bases, the J end by 7 bases, with 14 bases between. Germline lookup yields CDR1 MDHEN and CDR2 SYDVKM. This CDR3 reads CASSLTAGVVEKLFF. In DNA, the CDR3 is TGTGCCAGCAGTTTAACCGCAGGGGTGGTTGAAAAACTGTTTTTT.